Shown below are 17 T cell receptor beta chains from a single sample sequenced in a study of T cells in localized non-small cell lung cancer. The method was immunoSEQ multiplex PCR; TCRdb's version includes in-frame clones alone and lacks a portion of them. This table has tens of thousands of clones, around 90% appearing once. Sequencing was performed on peripheral blood mononuclear cells, taken before any cancer treatment. The receptors stem from a man between 40 and 75 years old with stage III lung adenocarcinoma.

This chain connects TRBV6-1 to TRBJ1-2; 10 positions match TRBD1. CDR1 and CDR2 from the germline V gene are MNHNS and SASEGT. J gave up 1 base and V 8 bases, and 4 bases lay outside the gene matches. The CDR3 contains 14 residues. This CDR3 is CASLRDRGNYGYTF. The CDR3 region has the DNA TGTGCCAGCTTACGGGACAGGGGTAACTATGGCTACACCTTC.

The chain has TRBV18 and TRBJ1-4; D unresolved. The V gene's germline CDR1 is KGHSH and CDR2 LQKENI. The CDR3 sequence is 15 residues long. Trimming took off 4 bases at V and 5 bases at J, with 14 bases between the two ends. The CDR3 is CASSLLRRKNEKLFF. CDR3 in DNA: TGTGCCAGCTCACTCCTCCGCAGGAAAAATGAAAAACTGTTTTTT.

This clone was recorded a few times. This chain connects TRBV4-3 to TRBJ2-1, with TRBD1 as a possible D gene (6 bases). V was shortened by 4 bases and J by 11 bases, with 21 bases between the two germline ends. The CDR3 contains 15 residues. Germline CDR1 reads LGHNA; CDR2 reads YSLEER. CDR3: CASSPTGGGSFKQFF. CDR3 in DNA: TGCGCCAGCAGCCCGACAGGTGGGGGATCTTTTAAGCAGTTCTTC.

CDR3 in DNA: TGTGCCAGCAGCGTAGAGGGGGCGAACACCGGGGAGCTGTTTTTT. Translating it yields CASSVEGANTGELFF. V gene TRBV9 combines with J gene TRBJ2-2; a weak D match, TRBD1 (6 bases). The CDR3 contains 15 residues. V was trimmed by 0 bases and J by 0 bases, leaving 6 bases between them. CDR1 SGDLS and CDR2 YYNGEE come from the germline V gene. Using reference TRBV9 and TRBJ2-2 for the parts outside the CDR3, the full variable domain is DSGVTQTPKHLITATGQRVTLRCSPRSGDLSVYWYQQSLDQGLQFLIQYYNGEERAKGNILERFSAQQFPDLHSELNLSSLELGDSALYFCASSVEGANTGELFFGEGSRLTVL.

Only one count was recorded for this clone. The gene calls are TRBV5-4 and TRBJ2-7, with TRBD1 matching over 7 bases. V was pared by 0 bases and J by 4 bases, with 7 bases of the junction left unmatched. The germline V gene encodes CDR1 SGHNT and CDR2 YYREEE (reference sequence). The CDR3 length is 15 residues. The CDR3 nucleotides read TGTGCCAGCAGCTTGGCAGCGACAGGGTGGTACGAGCAGTACTTC. This translates into CASSLAATGWYEQYF.

This clone was seen only once. V is TRBV4-1 and J is TRBJ2-3; 7 bases align to TRBD2. The CDR3 is made up of 16 amino acids. Germline CDR1 is MGHRA and CDR2 is YSYEKL. The V and J ends lost 2 bases and 2 bases, in that order; junction bases with no gene match: 7. The CDR3 bases are TGCGCCAGCAGCCAATACCCAGCGGGAAACACAGATACGCAGTATTTT. Translating gives CASSQYPAGNTDTQYF.

This chain connects TRBV4-1 to TRBJ2-3; D uncertain. Trimming removed 0 bases from V and 3 bases from J, with 19 bases in between. CDR1 MGHRA and CDR2 YSYEKL come from the germline V gene. The CDR3 runs to 18 residues. CDR3 bases: TGCGCCAGCAGCCAAGAATCCTTCTCGGAGATGACAACAGATACGCAGTATTTT. Protein product: CASSQESFSEMTTDTQYF.

V usage is TRBV4-1 and J usage is TRBJ2-3, with 10 bases that match TRBD2. CDR3 length: 15 residues. CDR1 and CDR2 (germline): MGHRA, YSYEKL. V lost 5 bases, J lost 2 bases, and 4 bases stayed unmatched. CDR3 bases: TGCGCCAGCAGCAGGACTAGCGGCCCCACAGATACGCAGTATTTT. Amino acids: CASSRTSGPTDTQYF.

This chain connects TRBV18 to TRBJ1-1; perhaps TRBD1 as D (5 bases). Between the trimmed V and J ends, which lost 2 bases and 1 base, there was a span of 11 bases. This CDR3 is 15 amino acids long. Per germline, CDR1 KGHSH and CDR2 LQKENI. The CDR3, as DNA: TGTGCCAGCTCACCAGCGAAGGGGAGGAACACTGAAGCTTTCTTT. It yields the protein CASSPAKGRNTEAFF.

This rearrangement joins TRBV7-9 to TRBJ1-4; D uncertain. CDR1 SEHNR and CDR2 FQNEAQ come from the germline V gene (reference sequence). Trimming shortened V by 1 base and J by 8 bases, and 11 bases separated the two germline ends. The CDR3 has 14 residues. CDR3 in amino acids: CASSLGGWNEKLFF. CDR3 bases: TGTGCCAGCAGCTTAGGAGGGTGGAACGAAAAACTGTTTTTT.

This clone was observed a single time. The V gene is TRBV7-2, the J gene TRBJ2-1, with D unresolved. This CDR3 is built from 15 residues. The V gene's germline CDR1 is SGHTA and CDR2 FQGNSA. Trimming took off 5 bases at V and 0 bases at J, with 11 bases between the two ends. CDR3 nucleotides: TGTGCCAGCAGCGGTTCTAGGGTCTCCTACAATGAGCAGTTCTTC. This translates into CASSGSRVSYNEQFF.

J is TRBJ1-1 and V is TRBV10-3; 7 bases match TRBD1. Germline-derived CDR1 and CDR2 are ENHRY and SYGVKD. This CDR3 region has 15 residues. With V trimmed by 2 bases and J by 4 bases, 7 bases remained unmatched. CDR3 protein: CAISERATGTTEAFF. The CDR3 DNA reads as TGTGCCATCAGTGAGCGGGCGACAGGGACCACTGAAGCTTTCTTT.

The chain recombines TRBV5-1 with TRBJ1-1; TRBD1 might be the D (6 bases). The CDR3 is 16 amino acids. CDR1 and CDR2 (germline): SGHRS, YFSETQ. The ends were cut back, 1 base at V and 4 bases at J, with 17 bases in the middle. CDR3 residues: CASSLQGMGGTTEAFF. The CDR3 DNA is TGCGCCAGCAGCTTGCAGGGGATGGGGGGAACCACTGAAGCTTTCTTT. Using reference TRBV5-1 and TRBJ1-1 for the parts outside the CDR3, the full variable domain is KAGVTQTPRYLIKTRGQQVTLSCSPISGHRSVSWYQQTPGQGLQFLFEYFSETQRNKGNFPGRFSGRQFSNSRSEMNVSTLELGDSALYLCASSLQGMGGTTEAFFGQGTRLTVV.

V gene TRBV19 combines with J gene TRBJ1-5; unclear D gene. The V gene's germline CDR1 is LNHDA and CDR2 SQIVND (reference sequence). The V and J ends lost 7 bases and 3 bases respectively, with 10 bases between them. The CDR3 totals 13 residues. The CDR3: CASNRANNQPQHF. The CDR3 nucleotides are TGTGCCAGTAACCGGGCTAACAATCAGCCCCAGCATTTT.

The chain is built from TRBV7-9 and TRBJ1-2; 7 bases agree with TRBD1. V shed 2 bases and J 2 bases; nucleotides not matched to a gene: 2. CDR3 length equals 14 residues. Germline assignment: CDR1 SEHNR and CDR2 FQNEAQ (reference sequence). The chain's CDR3 is CASSLSGGNYGYTF. The DNA of the CDR3 is TGTGCCAGCAGCTTATCAGGGGGAAACTATGGCTACACCTTC.

The J gene is TRBJ2-3, the V gene TRBV6-5, with 9 bases aligning to TRBD2. The CDR3 has 16 amino acids. Germline-derived CDR1 and CDR2 are MNHEY and SVGAGI. J lost 6 bases, V lost 2 bases, and 9 bases had no gene match. CDR3 sequence reads: CASSYMERGARDTQYF. CDR3 bases: TGTGCCAGCAGTTACATGGAGCGGGGGGCCAGGGATACGCAGTATTTT.

The chain recombines TRBV23-1 with TRBJ2-7, with D perhaps given as TRBD1 or TRBD2 (5 bases each). TRBV23-1 is reported as an ORF; its role is uncertain. V lost 6 bases, J lost 3 bases, and 18 bases lay in between. This CDR3 contains 15 residues. The CDR3 protein is CASSRTRVAFYEQYF. DNA for the CDR3: TGCGCCAGCAGCCGAACCAGGGTAGCGTTCTACGAGCAGTACTTC.